Here is one T cell receptor (beta chain) with its context. Its target is not known. V dropped 2 bases and J dropped 7; count of bases not matched to a gene: 8. This CDR3 has 16 residues. CDR1 MNHNY and CDR2 SVGAGI come from the germline V gene (reference sequence). This table comes from immunoSEQ multiplex PCR, and its TCRdb copy is limited to in-frame clones, with some not included. The data show 71,000 or so clones, approximately 94% seen once. This entry belongs to a study of cytomegalovirus exposure and HLA in healthy donors. Study findings and constraints: Three CMV-associated chains were confirmed in vitro to be specific for CMV antigens.

The sequence was collected from a woman between 18 and 29 years old in good health and CMV-seropositive. The V call is TRBV6-6, the J call TRBJ2-2, with 9 nucleotides matching TRBD1. Sequencing used PBMCs. The DNA of the CDR3 is TGTGCCAGCAGTTACATACCGACAGGGGGTGGCGGGGAGCTGTTTTTT. This translates into CASSYIPTGGGGELFF.